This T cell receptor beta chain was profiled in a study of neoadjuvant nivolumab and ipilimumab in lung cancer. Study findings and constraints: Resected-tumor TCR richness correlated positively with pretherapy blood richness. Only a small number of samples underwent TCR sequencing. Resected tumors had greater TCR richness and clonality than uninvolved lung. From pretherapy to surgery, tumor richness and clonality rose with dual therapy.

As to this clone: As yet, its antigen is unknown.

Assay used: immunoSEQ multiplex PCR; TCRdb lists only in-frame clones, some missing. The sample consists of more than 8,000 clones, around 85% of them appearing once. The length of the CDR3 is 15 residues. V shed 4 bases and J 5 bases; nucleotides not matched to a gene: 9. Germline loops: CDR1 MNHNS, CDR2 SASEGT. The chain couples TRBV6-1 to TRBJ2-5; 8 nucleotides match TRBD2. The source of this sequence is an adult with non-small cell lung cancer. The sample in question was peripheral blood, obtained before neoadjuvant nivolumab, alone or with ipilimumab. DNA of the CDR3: TGTGCCAGCAGTGTGGGCTCGGGAGGGTGGGAGACCCAGTACTTC. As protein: CASSVGSGGWETQYF.